This entry concerns a single T cell receptor beta chain. Antigen: not known. PCR amplification relied on 60 Vbeta primers (plus 13 Jbeta primers). Methods used by the authors: A later analysis tallied approximately 80 million unique TCR beta chains, around 11 million of them shared. Profiling relied on immunoSEQ multiplex PCR, and the TCRdb table lists in-frame clones only, not all of them. The V and J calls and clone size come from that table; D and trimming were worked out from the DNA. The data show fewer than 200,000 clones, approximately 80% seen once. This entry comes from a study of cytomegalovirus exposure and HLA in healthy donors. Broader study findings: For most TCR beta V segments, an earlier analysis put the productive rate at about 90% or about 30% of the time.

J gave up 6 bases and V 2 bases, and 5 bases lay outside the gene matches. The CDR3 has 15 amino acids. Germline-derived CDR1 and CDR2 are MRHNA and SNTAGT. The sequenced material came from PBMCs. The TCR originated in a woman aged 18-30 years in good health and CMV-seronegative. The chain recombines TRBV6-4 with TRBJ2-2; 8 nucleotides agree with TRBD1. Here the CDR3 reads CASSDGQGGSGELFF. The CDR3 DNA reads as TGTGCCAGCAGTGACGGACAGGGTGGGTCCGGGGAGCTGTTTTTT.